One and the same sample provided the 32 T cell receptor beta chains below, sequenced in a study of blood T cells in healthy people across ages. The authors ran a second PCR of about 6 to 12 cycles using a sample-barcoded 5' primer and a J-beta primer mix. Each CDR3 protein gets one entry after TCRdb re-called the 5' RACE reads with MiXCR. Of 1.5 million to 2 million distinct CDR3 sequences in the sample, over 25% are singletons; the top ten hold roughly 8%. The sequenced sample was blood. These receptors all stem from a woman in her 30s in good health.

This clonotype was seen at least ten times. The V and J genes are TRBV28 and TRBJ2-7; no clear D gene. The CDR3 loop spans 17 amino acids. Deletions cut 3 bases from V and 1 base from J, with 19 bases between. Germline CDR1 is MDHEN and CDR2 is SYDVKM. The CDR3 is CASSFLGGFASSYEQYF. CDR3 bases: TGTGCCAGCAGTTTCTTAGGCGGATTTGCCTCTTCCTACGAGCAGTACTTC.

Notes on this clonotype: One junction end does not reproduce the germline sequence, and a read error may be involved. V and J are TRBV30 and TRBJ1-4; a possible D gene is TRBD1 (5 bases). The germline CDR1 and CDR2 sequences are GTSNPN and SVGIG (reference sequence). CDR3 length: 15 amino acids. The CDR3 bases are TGTGCCTGGTGCCTACCCGGGGGATTGTCTGAAAAACGGTTTTTT. Protein: CAWCLPGGLSEKRFF. The entire variable domain, with the rest obtained from reference TRBV30 and TRBJ1-4, is as follows: SQTIHQWPATLVQPVGSPLSLECTVEGTSNPNLYWYRQAAGRGLQLLFYSVGIGQISSEVPQNLSASRPQDRQFILSSKKLLLSDSGFYLCAWCLPGGLSEKRFFGSGTQLSVL.

This clonotype has more than one count but fewer than ten. The chain couples TRBV7-3 to TRBJ1-6, with 7 bases identical to TRBD1. The CDR3 consists of 16 residues. The V gene's germline CDR1 is SGHTA and CDR2 FQGTGA. The V gene end was trimmed by 2 bases and the J gene end by 7 bases; junction bases not matched to a gene: 8. The CDR3 loop is CASSLGPGQKNSPLHF. The CDR3 DNA reads TGTGCCAGCAGCTTAGGCCCGGGACAGAAGAATTCACCCCTCCACTTT.

This clonotype was seen at least ten times. The gene calls are TRBV20-1 and TRBJ2-7; D unclear. This CDR3 region has 13 residues. Per germline, CDR1 DFQATT and CDR2 SNEGSKA (reference sequence). V lost 3 bases and J lost 0, with 9 bases in between. CDR3 DNA sequence: TGCAGTGCTAGCCGGGTCCTCTCCTACGAGCAGTACTTC. Its translation is CSASRVLSYEQYF.

This chain connects TRBV15 to TRBJ2-7; 9 bases fit TRBD1. Germline values: CDR1 LNHNV, CDR2 YYDKDF (reference sequence). The length of the CDR3 is 14 residues. The ends lost 3 bases at V and 5 bases at J; junction bases unmatched: 5. The CDR3 loop is CATSRPGQGNEQYF. The CDR3 DNA reads TGTGCCACCAGCAGGCCTGGACAGGGGAACGAGCAGTACTTC.

The chain is built from TRBV15 and TRBJ2-7; 8 nucleotides agree with TRBD2. Germline trimming cut 5 bases from V and 3 bases from J; bases unmatched to any gene: 9. Germline V gene lookup returns CDR1 LNHNV and CDR2 YYDKDF (reference sequence). CDR3 size: 15 residues. The CDR3 DNA reads TGTGCCACCAGCGGGGGACTAGAAGGGTACTACGAGCAGTACTTC. This sequence encodes CATSGGLEGYYEQYF.

This chain joins TRBV7-3 and TRBJ2-3, with D unclear. CDR1 and CDR2 (germline): SGHTA, FQGTGA. This CDR3 is 14 amino acids long. Trimming shortened V by 3 bases and J by 4 bases, and 11 bases separated the two germline ends. CDR3 loop: CASSFQSFPDTQYF. In DNA, the CDR3 is TGTGCCAGCAGCTTCCAGTCCTTCCCAGATACGCAGTATTTT.

This clonotype was counted ten times or more. The V gene is TRBV20-1, the J gene TRBJ2-5; D call uncertain. The CDR3 runs 11 residues. V was shortened by 5 bases and J by 2 bases, with 6 bases between the two germline ends. The germline CDR1 and CDR2 sequences are DFQATT and SNEGSKA (reference sequence). The CDR3 DNA reads as TGCAGTGCTGTGGGACAAGAGACCCAGTACTTC. This translates into CSAVGQETQYF.

This chain joins TRBV9 and TRBJ2-2; 7 nucleotides align to TRBD1. The trim removed 4 bases at V and 6 bases at J, leaving 6 bases unmatched. The CDR3 covers 14 residues. Germline V gene lookup returns CDR1 SGDLS and CDR2 YYNGEE. The CDR3 protein is CASSNRDSAGELFF. In DNA, the CDR3 is TGTGCCAGCAGCAACCGGGACAGTGCCGGGGAGCTGTTTTTT.

Only a few counts were recorded for this clonotype. The rearrangement uses TRBV5-1 and TRBJ2-2; TRBD1 agrees at 7 bases. Germline loops: CDR1 SGHRS, CDR2 YFSETQ. Trimming cost V 4 bases and J 7 bases; bases outside gene matches: 10. The CDR3 runs 15 residues. CDR3 in DNA: TGCGCCAGCAGCCCTGACAGGGTAAAGAGCGGGGAGCTGTTTTTT. Protein product: CASSPDRVKSGELFF. Based on the CDR3 plus reference TRBV5-1 and TRBJ2-2, the full variable domain is KAGVTQTPRYLIKTRGQQVTLSCSPISGHRSVSWYQQTPGQGLQFLFEYFSETQRNKGNFPGRFSGRQFSNSRSEMNVSTLELGDSALYLCASSPDRVKSGELFFGEGSRLTVL.

V gene TRBV5-1 combines with J gene TRBJ1-4; maybe TRBD1 (6 bases). Germline V CDR1 and CDR2: SGHRS, YFSETQ. The V end lost 0 bases, the J end lost 7 bases, and 16 bases lay between the germline ends. This CDR3 is 16 amino acids long. In DNA, the CDR3 is TGCGCCAGCAGCTTGGAAGGGGGAACGATAGGTGAAAAACTGTTTTTT. The encoded protein is CASSLEGGTIGEKLFF.

This chain joins TRBV20-1 and TRBJ2-7, with 10 nucleotides matching TRBD1. This CDR3 comprises 16 residues. V gave up 5 bases and J gave up 0 bases; unmatched junction bases: 10. Germline CDR1 reads DFQATT; CDR2 reads SNEGSKA (reference sequence). The CDR3 DNA sequence: TGCAGTGCTGTCACCACCCGGACAGGGGGCTCCTACGAGCAGTACTTC. The encoded protein is CSAVTTRTGGSYEQYF.

This clonotype was seen only a few times. The chain couples TRBV30 to TRBJ2-1; 7 bases are a match to TRBD1. V lost 3 bases and J lost 6; bases outside the gene matches: 5. The CDR3 is 13 residues long. The germline V gene encodes CDR1 GTSNPN and CDR2 SVGIG (reference sequence). The CDR3, as DNA: TGTGCCTGGAGGGGGACAGCGCTCAATGAGCAGTTCTTC. Its protein is CAWRGTALNEQFF.

The rearrangement uses TRBV28 and TRBJ1-5; 7 nucleotides match TRBD1. The V segment lost 2 bases and the J segment 6 bases; nucleotides outside the gene matches: 4. CDR3 size: 14 residues. From germline, CDR1 is MDHEN and CDR2 SYDVKM. The CDR3 sequence is CASSLGQEGQPQHF. CDR3 bases: TGTGCCAGCAGTTTAGGACAGGAGGGTCAGCCCCAGCATTTT.

The V and J genes are TRBV3-1 and TRBJ2-3; weak D call: TRBD1 (5 bases). The V gene lost 4 bases and the J gene lost 8 bases, with 16 bases spanning the gap. This CDR3 has 14 amino acids. Germline lookup yields CDR1 LGHDT and CDR2 YNNKEL (reference sequence). CDR3 sequence: CASSPVQGSTTQYF. CDR3 coding DNA: TGTGCCAGCAGCCCAGTTCAGGGTTCAACTACGCAGTATTTT.

This clonotype occurred many times. The chain employs TRBV29-1 and TRBJ2-1; D not certain. CDR3 length: 14 amino acids. CDR1 is SQVTM and CDR2 is ANQGSEA in the germline V gene. V was trimmed by 7 bases and J by 1 base, leaving 14 bases between them. The chain's CDR3 is CSGSARGSYNEQFF. The CDR3 DNA follows: TGCAGCGGTTCCGCGCGCGGTTCCTACAATGAGCAGTTCTTC.

A few counts support this clonotype. The chain has TRBV5-6 and TRBJ2-7; D not certain. The CDR3 loop spans 16 amino acids. V was trimmed by 0 bases and J by 3 bases, leaving 16 bases between them. Germline CDR1 reads SGHDT; CDR2 reads YYEEEE. CDR3 loop: CASSLEGRIHLYEQYF. The DNA of the CDR3 is TGTGCCAGCAGCTTGGAAGGGCGGATCCACCTCTACGAGCAGTACTTC.

This chain links TRBV6-4 with TRBJ1-6, with 9 bases identical to TRBD1. There are 15 residues in the CDR3. V shed 6 bases, J shed 8 bases, and the junction held 8 bases outside the gene matches. Germline CDR1 MRHNA, CDR2 SNTAGT. CDR3 DNA sequence: TGTGCCAGCAGATCACAGGGGGCCTTGGATTCACCCCTCCACTTT. It encodes CASRSQGALDSPLHF.

The chain has TRBV7-9 and TRBJ2-4, with D possibly TRBD2 on 6 matching bases. Germline lookup yields CDR1 SEHNR and CDR2 FQNEAQ (reference sequence). The CDR3 spans 18 residues. V was pared by 1 base and J by 1 base, with 17 bases between. DNA of the CDR3: TGTGCCAGCAGCTTAGATCGCGGGGCGTGGGGGGCCAAAAACATTCAGTACTTC. This translates into CASSLDRGAWGAKNIQYF.

This clonotype was counted a few times. V and J are TRBV7-3 and TRBJ1-1; the D gene is possibly TRBD1 (6 bases). Germline V CDR1 and CDR2: SGHTA, FQGTGA. The V and J ends lost 10 bases and 0 bases respectively, with 18 bases between them. CDR3 length: 15 residues. CDR3 amino acids: CATYRVYRVNTEAFF. In DNA form, the CDR3 reads TGTGCCACCTACCGGGTGTACAGGGTGAACACTGAAGCTTTCTTT.

This chain links TRBV24-1 with TRBJ2-1; D gene ambiguous. With 3 bases removed from V and 5 bases from J, the gap between germline ends came to 16 bases. CDR3 size: 16 residues. Germline loops: CDR1 KGHDR, CDR2 SFDVKD. The CDR3 coding sequence is TGTGCCACCAGTGATCGCTCGGGTATCGCCGACAATGAGCAGTTCTTC. Its translation is CATSDRSGIADNEQFF.

The rearrangement links TRBV7-7 to TRBJ2-2, with TRBD1 as a possible D gene (5 bases). The germline V gene has CDR1 SSHAT and CDR2 FNYEAQ (reference sequence). The V end was cut by 1 base, the J end by 0 bases, with 9 bases between. There are 16 residues in the CDR3. CDR3 residues: CASSLGAQANTGELFF. The CDR3 DNA follows: TGTGCCAGCAGCTTAGGGGCACAGGCGAACACCGGGGAGCTGTTTTTT.

In its sample, this clonotype was seen many times. V and J are TRBV28 and TRBJ2-4, with D perhaps matching TRBD1 (5 bases). Germline lookup yields CDR1 MDHEN and CDR2 SYDVKM. CDR3 size: 12 residues. V gave up 7 bases and J gave up 1 base, with 5 bases separating them. CDR3 loop: CASNRAKNIQYF. CDR3 in DNA: TGTGCCAGCAACAGGGCCAAAAACATTCAGTACTTC.

Many counts were recorded for this clonotype. The chain uses TRBV15 and TRBJ2-7; TRBD1 or TRBD2 may be the D gene (5 bases each). This CDR3 comprises 14 residues. V was pared by 3 bases and J by 7 bases, with 16 bases between. Germline V gives CDR1 LNHNV, CDR2 YYDKDF (reference sequence). The CDR3, as DNA: TGTGCCACCAGCAGTGCCGAGGGGATGTGGGAGCAGTACTTC. The encoded protein is CATSSAEGMWEQYF. The complete variable domain, with remaining parts taken from reference TRBV15 and TRBJ2-7, reads DAMVIQNPRYQVTQFGKPVTLSCSQTLNHNVMYWYQQKSSQAPKLLFHYYDKDFNNEADTPDNFQSRRPNTSFCFLDIRSPGLGDTAMYLCATSSAEGMWEQYFGPGTRLTVT.

The V and J genes are TRBV6-2 or TRBV6-3 and TRBJ2-7; 15 positions match TRBD2. The CDR3 consists of 23 residues. Looked up from germline, CDR1 is MNHEY and CDR2 is SVGEGT. Trimming took 0 bases from V and 5 from J; bases not matched to a gene: 23. CDR3 protein: CASSYSGTSGRSLSNGYRNEQYF. CDR3 coding DNA: TGTGCCAGCAGTTACTCCGGGACTAGCGGGAGGTCTCTGTCAAATGGGTACCGAAACGAGCAGTACTTC.

This clonotype was recorded many times. The J gene is TRBJ1-1, the V gene TRBV20-1, with D tentatively TRBD1 (6 bases). The germline gives CDR1 DFQATT, CDR2 SNEGSKA (reference sequence). The CDR3 totals 12 residues. V was trimmed by 3 bases and J by 10 bases, leaving 15 bases between them. The CDR3 loop is CSARPGARRAFF. CDR3 DNA: TGCAGTGCTAGGCCAGGGGCGAGAAGAGCTTTCTTT.

Many counts were recorded for this clonotype. The V and J genes are TRBV5-1 and TRBJ2-1; weak D call: TRBD1 (6 bases). V gave up 0 bases and J gave up 4 bases, with 14 bases separating them. This CDR3 region has 16 residues. Per the germline V gene, CDR1 is SGHRS and CDR2 is YFSETQ. The CDR3 DNA reads TGCGCCAGCAGCTTGGCCAGGTCAGGGGCGTACAATGAGCAGTTCTTC. This codes for CASSLARSGAYNEQFF. Using reference TRBV5-1 and TRBJ2-1 for the parts outside the CDR3, the full variable domain is KAGVTQTPRYLIKTRGQQVTLSCSPISGHRSVSWYQQTPGQGLQFLFEYFSETQRNKGNFPGRFSGRQFSNSRSEMNVSTLELGDSALYLCASSLARSGAYNEQFFGPGTRLTVL.

This clonotype appeared a few times. The chain joins TRBV4-1 to TRBJ1-5; D is undetermined. The CDR3 length is 13 residues. V gave up 0 bases and J gave up 6 bases, with 6 bases separating them. Germline values: CDR1 MGHRA, CDR2 YSYEKL. The CDR3 sequence is CASSQERAQPQHF. CDR3 nucleotide sequence: TGCGCCAGCAGCCAAGAGAGGGCTCAGCCCCAGCATTTT.

This rearrangement joins TRBV7-3 to TRBJ2-1; D may be TRBD2 (5 bases). CDR3 size: 13 residues. Looked up from germline, CDR1 is SGHTA and CDR2 is FQGTGA. V was shortened by 1 base and J by 10 bases, with 11 bases between the two germline ends. CDR3 in DNA: TGTGCCAGCAGCTTAAACGCGGGTTACGAGCAGTTCTTC. Translation gives CASSLNAGYEQFF.

The rearrangement uses TRBV3-1 and TRBJ2-5, with 8 bases lining up with TRBD2. V lost 1 base and J lost 7; bases outside the gene matches: 29. The CDR3 consists of 22 residues. The germline gives CDR1 LGHDT, CDR2 YNNKEL (reference sequence). The CDR3: CASSQGPPRVSGNAERLGTQYF. CDR3 sequence (DNA): TGTGCCAGCAGCCAAGGGCCCCCTCGAGTTAGCGGGAACGCTGAGAGGTTAGGGACCCAGTACTTC.

The chain carries TRBV20-1 and TRBJ2-1; D tentatively reads TRBD1 or TRBD2 (5 bases each). This CDR3 is 13 amino acids long. CDR1 and CDR2 from the germline V gene are DFQATT and SNEGSKA (reference sequence). Trimming took 6 bases from V and 9 from J, leaving 18 bases between them. Here the CDR3 DNA reads TGCAGTGCGCCGCCGACGAGGGGCCCTGAGCAGTTCTTC. This codes for CSAPPTRGPEQFF.

Remarks on this clonotype: This likely traces to a read error, being one base from a far larger clone. This chain connects TRBV6-9 to TRBJ2-1; D unresolved. This CDR3 region has 11 residues. Germline assignment: CDR1 MNHGY and CDR2 SVAAGI. V shed 7 bases and J shed 3 bases, with 4 bases lying between them. The CDR3 DNA reads as TGTGCCAGCACCGTCTACAATGAGCAGTTCTTC. Translated, it gives CASTVYNEQFF.